Listed below are T cell receptor beta chains from one sample, sequenced in a study of T cell clonotyping in hematopoietic cell transplantation. Generated by immunoSEQ multiplex PCR, the TCRdb table keeps only in-frame clones and is missing some. Of tens of thousands of clones detected, approximately 80% appear once; the ten largest clones hold roughly 5.5%. Sample: peripheral blood mononuclear cells, taken before stem cell transplant. These receptors all come from a man in his 60s with myelodysplastic syndrome. Some clones in this sample may be carry-over from other donors' samples. CDR3s include the opening cysteine and the closing phenylalanine or tryptophan. Fields, in order: CDR3 protein, CDR3 DNA, J gene, V gene, clone size, D gene. D genes are given only for firm matches. A clone size is listed for some rows: how often the clone was seen (once, few, many), or a class if it is expanded.

CASSMRVTGTAEAFF,TGTGCCAGCAGTATGAGGGTGACAGGGACGGCTGAAGCTTTCTTT,TRBJ1-1,TRBV27,.,TRBD1
CASSSTSGGAGEQYF,TGTGCCAGCAGCTCGACTAGCGGGGGGGCAGGCGAGCAGTACTTC,TRBJ2-7,TRBV5-4,.,TRBD2
CASSIVRNQPQHF,TGTGCCAGTAGTATAGTACGCAATCAGCCCCAGCATTTT,TRBJ1-5,TRBV19,.,.
CSVESRMNTEAFF,TGCAGCGTTGAGTCTCGTATGAACACTGAAGCTTTCTTT,TRBJ1-1,TRBV29-1,.,.
CASSFLGLAGLTGELFF,TGTGCCAGCAGCTTCCTCGGGTTAGCGGGGCTCACCGGGGAGCTGTTTTTT,TRBJ2-2,TRBV11-2,.,TRBD2
CASSVGSGGYQETQYF,TGTGCCAGCAGCGTAGGAAGCGGGGGGTACCAAGAGACCCAGTACTTC,TRBJ2-5,TRBV9,.,TRBD2
CASSLSGYQPQHF,TGTGCCAGCAGCTTAAGTGGGTACCAGCCCCAGCATTTT,TRBJ1-5,TRBV11-2,once,.
CASSASGNTIYF,TGCGCCAGCTCCGCCTCTGGAAACACCATATATTTT,TRBJ1-3,TRBV4-3,.,.
CASSSVQGNSPLHF,TGTGCCAGCAGCTCGGTACAGGGGAATTCACCCCTCCACTTT,TRBJ1-6,TRBV7-9,.,TRBD1
CASSRPGYGYTF,TGTGCCAGCAGCCGTCCAGGCTATGGCTACACCTTC,TRBJ1-2,TRBV7-2,once,.
CASSQEQGVGTEAFF,TGTGCCAGCAGCCAAGAGCAGGGGGTGGGCACTGAAGCTTTCTTT,TRBJ1-1,TRBV4-2,few,TRBD1
CASRATGSGNTIYF,TGTGCCAGCAGGGCGACAGGGTCTGGAAACACCATATATTTT,TRBJ1-3,TRBV27,.,TRBD1
CASSFNEGSYEQYF,TGTGCCAGCAGCTTTAATGAGGGGTCCTACGAGCAGTACTTC,TRBJ2-7,TRBV7-9,.,.
CASSRRQPPNTEAFF,TGTGCCAGCAGTAGACGACAGCCCCCGAACACTGAAGCTTTCTTT,TRBJ1-1,TRBV6-5,.,.
CASSLRTGGASSEQYF,TGTGCCAGCAGCCTTAGGACAGGGGGCGCATCATCCGAGCAGTACTTC,TRBJ2-7,TRBV5-4,.,TRBD1
CASMTSGGTDTQYF,TGCGCCAGTATGACTAGCGGGGGAACAGATACGCAGTATTTT,TRBJ2-3,TRBV5-1,.,TRBD2
CASSVDQGLGYTF,TGTGCCAGCAGCGTAGATCAGGGGTTGGGCTACACCTTC,TRBJ1-2,TRBV9,.,.
CASSRVQSYEQYF,TGTGCCAGCAGCCGTGTGCAGTCTTACGAGCAGTACTTC,TRBJ2-7,TRBV5-6,.,.
CASSQGQGTEAFF,TGTGCCAGCAGCCAGGGACAGGGCACTGAAGCTTTCTTT,TRBJ1-1,TRBV9,.,TRBD1
CASSLEAGGSISTDTQYF,TGTGCCAGCAGCTTAGAAGCGGGGGGTTCGATTAGCACAGATACGCAGTATTTT,TRBJ2-3,TRBV7-2,.,TRBD2
CASSPSGGYNEQFF,TGTGCCAGCAGCCCTAGTGGAGGTTACAATGAGCAGTTCTTC,TRBJ2-1,TRBV7-6,.,.
CASSSGQGGAYGYTF,TGTGCCAGCAGCTCCGGACAGGGAGGTGCATATGGCTACACCTTC,TRBJ1-2,TRBV7-2,few,TRBD1
CASRRKPTGRTEAFF,TGTGCCAGCAGACGCAAACCTACAGGGAGGACTGAAGCTTTCTTT,TRBJ1-1,TRBV6-5,.,.
CASSPTGLSEQYF,TGTGCCAGCTCACCAACCGGGTTGAGCGAGCAGTACTTC,TRBJ2-7,TRBV18,.,.
CASSLGVGQQETQYF,TGTGCCAGCAGCTTAGGGGTAGGTCAGCAAGAGACCCAGTACTTC,TRBJ2-5,TRBV7-9,.,.
CATSRELYGYTF,TGTGCCACCAGCAGAGAGCTCTATGGCTACACCTTC,TRBJ1-2,TRBV15,.,.
CASSEAEGFHSPLHF,TGTGCCAGCAGTGAAGCAGAAGGGTTTCATTCACCCCTCCACTTT,TRBJ1-6,TRBV6-1,.,.
CASSSGDSRANYGYTF,TGTGCCAGCAGCTCAGGGGACAGCCGAGCTAACTATGGCTACACCTTC,TRBJ1-2,TRBV11-1,.,TRBD1
CASSLTGSGNTIYF,TGTGCCAGCAGCTTGACAGGGTCTGGAAACACCATATATTTT,TRBJ1-3,TRBV7-2,.,TRBD1
CASSLESSPGEKLFF,TGTGCCAGCAGCTTAGAATCTAGTCCTGGCGAAAAACTGTTTTTT,TRBJ1-4,TRBV7-9,.,.
CASSFFIPDSSTFGDEQFF,TGTGCCAGCAGTTTTTTTATCCCGGACAGTTCTACTTTTGGCGATGAGCAGTTCTTC,TRBJ2-1,TRBV28,.,.
CASSVGMNPEKLFF,TGTGCCAGCAGCGTCGGGATGAATCCTGAAAAACTGTTTTTT,TRBJ1-4,TRBV9,.,.
CASSLLYEQFF,TGCGCCAGCAGCCTTTTATATGAGCAGTTCTTC,TRBJ2-1,TRBV5-1,.,.
CASTNLGQDTYEQYF,TGTGCCAGCACCAACCTGGGACAGGATACCTACGAGCAGTACTTC,TRBJ2-7,TRBV28,.,TRBD1
CASSYQGLEYGYTF,TGTGCCAGCAGTTACCAGGGATTGGAATATGGCTACACCTTC,TRBJ1-2,TRBV6-5,.,.
CASSIDRGPSYEQYF,TGTGCCAGTAGTATAGACAGGGGTCCCTCCTACGAGCAGTACTTC,TRBJ2-7,TRBV19,.,.
CASSFLGGFGNGYTF,TGTGCCAGCAGCTTTCTTGGGGGTTTCGGGAATGGCTACACCTTC,TRBJ1-2,TRBV7-2,.,.
CASSQDGDRAYEQYF,TGCGCCAGCAGCCAAGACGGGGACAGGGCCTACGAGCAGTACTTC,TRBJ2-7,TRBV4-1,.,TRBD1
CSGGLAGGSDTQYF,TGCAGCGGTGGACTAGCGGGGGGCTCGGATACGCAGTATTTT,TRBJ2-3,TRBV29-1,.,TRBD2
CASSLGTSGGKETQYF,TGTGCCAGCAGCCTCGGGACTAGCGGGGGGAAAGAGACCCAGTACTTC,TRBJ2-5,TRBV5-4,.,TRBD2